This is a list of T cell receptor beta chains from one sample in a study of T cell repertoires in cytomegalovirus infection. These receptors lack a known antigen. TCRdb ran MiXCR on the reads and lists one entry per CDR3 protein. The sample yields around 120,000 distinct CDR3 sequences, roughly a quarter seen once. Specimen: PBMCs, sequenced either directly or after in vitro stimulation (not recorded which). These receptors were obtained from a human donor in good health (CMV status not recorded). Some clones in this sample may be carry-over from other donors' samples. The CDR3 runs from the conserved cysteine through the conserved F or W. The order of the fields is J gene, V gene, clone size, D gene, CDR3 protein, CDR3 DNA. The D gene is left open where the match is weak. Clone size is shown for a subset of rows, as once, few, many or a class of expanded clone.

j_call: TRBJ2-1
v_call: TRBV12-3/TRBV12-4
clone_size: -
d_call: -
cdr3_aa: CASSQARSHNEQFF
cdr3_nt: TGTGCCAGCAGTCAAGCTAGATCCCACAATGAGCAGTTCTTC

j_call: TRBJ2-1
v_call: TRBV6-2/TRBV6-3
clone_size: -
d_call: TRBD2
cdr3_aa: CASKAGYNEQFF
cdr3_nt: TGTGCCAGCAAAGCGGGATACAATGAGCAGTTCTTC

j_call: TRBJ1-2
v_call: TRBV7-4
clone_size: many
d_call: TRBD1
cdr3_aa: CASSLGPGQGRAELLVPGYTF
cdr3_nt: TGTGCCAGCAGCTTAGGACCGGGACAGGGCCGTGCAGAACTCTTGGTGCCCGGCTACACCTTC

j_call: TRBJ2-1
v_call: TRBV28
clone_size: -
d_call: -
cdr3_aa: CASSFQGERNEQFF
cdr3_nt: TGTGCCAGCAGTTTTCAAGGGGAAAGAAATGAGCAGTTCTTC

j_call: TRBJ1-6
v_call: TRBV7-9
clone_size: -
d_call: -
cdr3_aa: CASSLAGLGDSPLHF
cdr3_nt: TGTGCCAGCAGCTTAGCGGGACTTGGGGATTCACCCCTCCACTTT

j_call: TRBJ2-7
v_call: TRBV19
clone_size: -
d_call: -
cdr3_aa: CATSSGAGSSYEQYF
cdr3_nt: TGTGCCACCTCATCGGGGGCGGGAAGCTCCTACGAGCAGTACTTC

j_call: TRBJ1-6
v_call: TRBV28
clone_size: once
d_call: -
cdr3_aa: CASSFVADKSSYNSPLHF
cdr3_nt: TGTGCCAGCAGTTTTGTGGCCGATAAGAGCTCCTATAATTCACCCCTCCACTTT

j_call: TRBJ1-1
v_call: TRBV12-3/TRBV12-4
clone_size: -
d_call: -
cdr3_aa: CASRGSINLEAFF
cdr3_nt: TGTGCCAGCAGAGGTAGTATAAACCTTGAAGCTTTCTTT

j_call: TRBJ1-5
v_call: TRBV25-1
clone_size: -
d_call: -
cdr3_aa: CASSEARGPGQPQHF
cdr3_nt: TGTGCCAGCAGTGAAGCCCGGGGACCAGGGCAGCCCCAGCATTTT

j_call: TRBJ2-1
v_call: TRBV30
clone_size: few
d_call: -
cdr3_aa: CAWSLRLNNNEQFF
cdr3_nt: TGTGCCTGGAGTTTGAGACTAAATAACAATGAGCAGTTCTTC

j_call: TRBJ1-5
v_call: TRBV23-1
clone_size: -
d_call: TRBD1
cdr3_aa: CASSPWGDRENQPQHF
cdr3_nt: TGCGCCAGCAGTCCTTGGGGGGACAGGGAGAATCAGCCCCAGCATTTT

j_call: TRBJ2-2
v_call: TRBV29-1
clone_size: few
d_call: -
cdr3_aa: CSVEWGTGELFF
cdr3_nt: TGCAGCGTTGAATGGGGAACCGGGGAGCTGTTTTTT

j_call: TRBJ2-3
v_call: TRBV7-9
clone_size: -
d_call: -
cdr3_aa: CASSLVAPTDLTDTQYF
cdr3_nt: TGTGCCAGCAGCTTAGTGGCTCCGACGGATCTCACAGATACGCAGTATTTT

j_call: TRBJ2-3
v_call: TRBV7-9
clone_size: few
d_call: -
cdr3_aa: CASSLANPGTLTSTDTQYF
cdr3_nt: TGTGCCAGCAGCTTAGCTAATCCGGGAACCCTGACTAGCACAGATACGCAGTATTTT

j_call: TRBJ1-5
v_call: TRBV6-2/TRBV6-3
clone_size: -
d_call: TRBD1
cdr3_aa: CASSHPTGPGQPQHF
cdr3_nt: TGTGCCAGCAGCCACCCGACAGGGCCCGGTCAGCCCCAGCATTTT

j_call: TRBJ2-1
v_call: TRBV10-1
clone_size: -
d_call: TRBD1
cdr3_aa: CASRPGQENNNEQFF
cdr3_nt: TGCGCCAGCCGTCCGGGACAGGAGAATAACAATGAGCAGTTCTTC

j_call: TRBJ1-1
v_call: TRBV15
clone_size: -
d_call: -
cdr3_aa: CATSRGYTEAFF
cdr3_nt: TGTGCCACCAGCAGAGGCTACACTGAAGCTTTCTTT

j_call: TRBJ2-1
v_call: TRBV19
clone_size: few
d_call: TRBD2
cdr3_aa: CASSVISGRAGNEQFF
cdr3_nt: TGTGCCAGTAGTGTCATTAGCGGGAGGGCCGGGAATGAGCAGTTCTTC

j_call: TRBJ2-1
v_call: TRBV5-5
clone_size: -
d_call: TRBD2
cdr3_aa: CASSSGTSGISEQFF
cdr3_nt: TGTGCCAGCAGCTCCGGGACTAGCGGGATCAGCGAGCAGTTCTTC

j_call: TRBJ2-5
v_call: TRBV6-5
clone_size: -
d_call: -
cdr3_aa: CASSYGERETQYF
cdr3_nt: TGTGCCAGCAGTTATGGGGAACGAGAGACCCAGTACTTC

j_call: TRBJ1-5
v_call: TRBV27
clone_size: -
d_call: -
cdr3_aa: CASSLLGGSTPQHF
cdr3_nt: TGTGCCAGCAGTTTATTGGGGGGTTCGACGCCCCAGCATTTT

j_call: TRBJ2-5
v_call: TRBV6-2/TRBV6-3
clone_size: few
d_call: -
cdr3_aa: CASEALAVTTSQETQYF
cdr3_nt: TGTGCCAGTGAAGCCCTTGCCGTGACTACTTCACAAGAGACCCAGTACTTC

j_call: TRBJ2-1
v_call: TRBV7-2
clone_size: many
d_call: TRBD2
cdr3_aa: CASSLWVGLAGYNEQFF
cdr3_nt: TGTGCCAGCAGCTTATGGGTCGGACTAGCGGGTTACAATGAGCAGTTCTTC

j_call: TRBJ1-2
v_call: TRBV12-3/TRBV12-4
clone_size: -
d_call: -
cdr3_aa: CASSPRGSYGYTF
cdr3_nt: TGTGCCAGCAGCCCCCGGGGAAGCTATGGCTACACCTTC

j_call: TRBJ2-7
v_call: TRBV25-1
clone_size: -
d_call: -
cdr3_aa: CASSEFPYEQYF
cdr3_nt: TGTGCCAGCAGTGAATTTCCCTACGAGCAGTACTTC

j_call: TRBJ2-7
v_call: TRBV27
clone_size: -
d_call: TRBD2
cdr3_aa: CASSLASGRIYEQYF
cdr3_nt: TGTGCCAGCAGTTTGGCTAGCGGGAGGATCTACGAGCAGTACTTC

j_call: TRBJ2-5
v_call: TRBV9
clone_size: -
d_call: -
cdr3_aa: CASSVGDGYPETQYF
cdr3_nt: TGTGCCAGCAGCGTCGGGGACGGGTACCCAGAGACCCAGTACTTC

j_call: TRBJ1-4
v_call: TRBV7-2
clone_size: many
d_call: -
cdr3_aa: CASSFTNEKLFF
cdr3_nt: TGTGCCAGCAGCTTTACTAATGAAAAACTGTTTTTT

j_call: TRBJ2-7
v_call: TRBV6-6
clone_size: few
d_call: -
cdr3_aa: CASSSTTNEQYF
cdr3_nt: TGTGCCAGCAGTTCCACTACTAACGAGCAGTACTTC

j_call: TRBJ2-5
v_call: TRBV12-5
clone_size: -
d_call: TRBD2
cdr3_aa: CASDPLAGGHPETQYF
cdr3_nt: TGTGCTAGTGATCCTCTAGCGGGAGGGCACCCAGAGACCCAGTACTTC

j_call: TRBJ2-1
v_call: TRBV27
clone_size: -
d_call: -
cdr3_aa: CASSERDNEQFF
cdr3_nt: TGTGCCAGCAGCGAAAGGGACAATGAGCAGTTCTTC

j_call: TRBJ2-4
v_call: TRBV6-2/TRBV6-3
clone_size: few
d_call: -
cdr3_aa: CASSYSEQSLNIQYF
cdr3_nt: TGTGCCAGCAGTTACTCAGAACAGAGCCTAAACATTCAGTACTTC

j_call: TRBJ2-7
v_call: TRBV4-3
clone_size: -
d_call: TRBD2
cdr3_aa: CASSPSSGGEQYF
cdr3_nt: TGCGCCAGCAGCCCCTCGAGCGGGGGCGAGCAGTACTTC

j_call: TRBJ2-1
v_call: TRBV27
clone_size: -
d_call: -
cdr3_aa: CASSSGTANNEQFF
cdr3_nt: TGTGCCAGCAGTTCAGGGACTGCTAACAATGAGCAGTTCTTC

j_call: TRBJ1-1
v_call: TRBV7-9
clone_size: many
d_call: -
cdr3_aa: CASSLSGGIQNTEAFF
cdr3_nt: TGTGCCAGCAGCTTAAGTGGGGGCATCCAGAACACTGAAGCTTTCTTT

j_call: TRBJ2-1
v_call: TRBV27
clone_size: many
d_call: TRBD2
cdr3_aa: CASSPVGSSGAYNEQFF
cdr3_nt: TGTGCCAGCAGTCCCGTGGGTTCTAGCGGTGCATACAATGAGCAGTTCTTC

j_call: TRBJ2-3
v_call: TRBV28
clone_size: many
d_call: TRBD1
cdr3_aa: CASSIIRDRFLRTDTQYF
cdr3_nt: TGTGCCAGCAGTATTATAAGGGACAGGTTCCTACGCACAGATACGCAGTATTTT

j_call: TRBJ1-2
v_call: TRBV5-6
clone_size: once
d_call: TRBD1
cdr3_aa: CASSRTGSDGYTF
cdr3_nt: TGTGCCAGCAGCCGGACAGGGTCGGATGGCTACACCTTC

j_call: TRBJ1-6
v_call: TRBV25-1
clone_size: -
d_call: TRBD1
cdr3_aa: CASSPYGTGNSPLHF
cdr3_nt: TGTGCCAGCAGTCCGTACGGGACAGGAAATTCACCCCTCCACTTT

j_call: TRBJ1-1
v_call: TRBV7-2
clone_size: -
d_call: TRBD1
cdr3_aa: CASTMSGGDRGRTEAFF
cdr3_nt: TGTGCCAGCACCATGAGTGGGGGGGACAGGGGGAGGACTGAAGCTTTCTTT

j_call: TRBJ2-7
v_call: TRBV7-2
clone_size: many
d_call: TRBD2
cdr3_aa: CASSLRLAGAEQYF
cdr3_nt: TGTGCCAGCAGCCTGCGACTAGCGGGAGCCGAGCAGTACTTC

j_call: TRBJ2-5
v_call: TRBV7-7
clone_size: -
d_call: -
cdr3_aa: CASSLVGSEGETQYF
cdr3_nt: TGTGCCAGCAGCTTAGTAGGAAGCGAAGGGGAGACCCAGTACTTC

j_call: TRBJ2-3
v_call: TRBV28
clone_size: few
d_call: -
cdr3_aa: CATPGGATDTQYF
cdr3_nt: TGTGCCACCCCTGGGGGGGCGACAGATACGCAGTATTTT

j_call: TRBJ2-1
v_call: TRBV6-5
clone_size: medium-sized
d_call: TRBD2
cdr3_aa: CASSYSKAGEVNEQFF
cdr3_nt: TGTGCCAGCAGTTACTCGAAAGCGGGAGAAGTAAATGAGCAGTTCTTC

j_call: TRBJ2-5
v_call: TRBV7-2
clone_size: few
d_call: -
cdr3_aa: CASSGGRQETQYF
cdr3_nt: TGTGCCAGCAGCGGAGGACGGCAAGAGACCCAGTACTTC

j_call: TRBJ2-2
v_call: TRBV19
clone_size: few
d_call: -
cdr3_aa: CASSITFSGQGNTGELFF
cdr3_nt: TGTGCCAGTAGTATAACATTTTCGGGTCAGGGTAACACCGGGGAGCTGTTTTTT